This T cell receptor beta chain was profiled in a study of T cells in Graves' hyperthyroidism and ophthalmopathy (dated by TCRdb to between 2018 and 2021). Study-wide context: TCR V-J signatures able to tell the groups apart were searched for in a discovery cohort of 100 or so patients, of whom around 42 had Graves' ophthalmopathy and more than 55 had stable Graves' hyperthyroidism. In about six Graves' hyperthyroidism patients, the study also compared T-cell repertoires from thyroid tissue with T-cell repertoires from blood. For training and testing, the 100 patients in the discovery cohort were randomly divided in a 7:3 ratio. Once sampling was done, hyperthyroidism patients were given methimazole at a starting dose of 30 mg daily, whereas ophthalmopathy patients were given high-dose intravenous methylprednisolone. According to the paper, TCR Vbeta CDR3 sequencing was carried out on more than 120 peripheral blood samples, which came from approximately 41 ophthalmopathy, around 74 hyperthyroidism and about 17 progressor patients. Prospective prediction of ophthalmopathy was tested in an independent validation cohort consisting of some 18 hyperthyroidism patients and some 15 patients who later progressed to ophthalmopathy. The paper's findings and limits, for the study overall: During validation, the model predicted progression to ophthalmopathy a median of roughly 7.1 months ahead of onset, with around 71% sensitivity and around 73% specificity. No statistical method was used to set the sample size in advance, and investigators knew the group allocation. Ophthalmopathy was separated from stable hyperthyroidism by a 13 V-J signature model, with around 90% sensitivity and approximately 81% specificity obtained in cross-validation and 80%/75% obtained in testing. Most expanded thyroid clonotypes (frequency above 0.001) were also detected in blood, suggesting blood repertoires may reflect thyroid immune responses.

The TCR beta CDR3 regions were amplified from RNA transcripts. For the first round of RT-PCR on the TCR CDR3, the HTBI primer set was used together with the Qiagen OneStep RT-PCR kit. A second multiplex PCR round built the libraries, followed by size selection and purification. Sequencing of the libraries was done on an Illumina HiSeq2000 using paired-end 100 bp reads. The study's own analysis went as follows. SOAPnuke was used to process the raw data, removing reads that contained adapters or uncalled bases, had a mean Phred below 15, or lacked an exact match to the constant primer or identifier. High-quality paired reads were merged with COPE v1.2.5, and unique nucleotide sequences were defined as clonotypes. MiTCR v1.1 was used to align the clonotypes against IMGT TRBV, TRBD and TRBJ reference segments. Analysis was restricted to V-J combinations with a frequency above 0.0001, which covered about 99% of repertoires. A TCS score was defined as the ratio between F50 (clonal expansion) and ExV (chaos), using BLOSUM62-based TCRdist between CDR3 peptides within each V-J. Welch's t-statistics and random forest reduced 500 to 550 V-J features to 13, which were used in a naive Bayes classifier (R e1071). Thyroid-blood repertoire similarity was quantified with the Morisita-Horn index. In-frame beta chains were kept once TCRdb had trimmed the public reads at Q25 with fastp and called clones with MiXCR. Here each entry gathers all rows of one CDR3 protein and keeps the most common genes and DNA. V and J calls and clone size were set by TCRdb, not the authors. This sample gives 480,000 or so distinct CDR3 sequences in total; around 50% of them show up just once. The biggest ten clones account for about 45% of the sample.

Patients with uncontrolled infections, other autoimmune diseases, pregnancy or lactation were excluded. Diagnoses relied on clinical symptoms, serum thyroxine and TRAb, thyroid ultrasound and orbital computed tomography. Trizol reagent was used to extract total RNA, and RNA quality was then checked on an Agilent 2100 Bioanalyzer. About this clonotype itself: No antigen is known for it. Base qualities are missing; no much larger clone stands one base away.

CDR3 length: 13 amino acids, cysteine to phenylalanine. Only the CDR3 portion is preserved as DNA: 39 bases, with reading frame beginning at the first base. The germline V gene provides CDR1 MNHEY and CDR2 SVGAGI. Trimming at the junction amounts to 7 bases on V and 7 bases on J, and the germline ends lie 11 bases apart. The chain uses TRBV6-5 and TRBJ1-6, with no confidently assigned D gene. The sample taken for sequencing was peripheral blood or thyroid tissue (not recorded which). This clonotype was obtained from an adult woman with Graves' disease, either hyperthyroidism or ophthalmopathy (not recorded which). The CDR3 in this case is CASKTAVNSPLHF. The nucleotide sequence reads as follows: TGTGCCAGCAAAACCGCCGTCAATTCACCCCTCCACTTT.